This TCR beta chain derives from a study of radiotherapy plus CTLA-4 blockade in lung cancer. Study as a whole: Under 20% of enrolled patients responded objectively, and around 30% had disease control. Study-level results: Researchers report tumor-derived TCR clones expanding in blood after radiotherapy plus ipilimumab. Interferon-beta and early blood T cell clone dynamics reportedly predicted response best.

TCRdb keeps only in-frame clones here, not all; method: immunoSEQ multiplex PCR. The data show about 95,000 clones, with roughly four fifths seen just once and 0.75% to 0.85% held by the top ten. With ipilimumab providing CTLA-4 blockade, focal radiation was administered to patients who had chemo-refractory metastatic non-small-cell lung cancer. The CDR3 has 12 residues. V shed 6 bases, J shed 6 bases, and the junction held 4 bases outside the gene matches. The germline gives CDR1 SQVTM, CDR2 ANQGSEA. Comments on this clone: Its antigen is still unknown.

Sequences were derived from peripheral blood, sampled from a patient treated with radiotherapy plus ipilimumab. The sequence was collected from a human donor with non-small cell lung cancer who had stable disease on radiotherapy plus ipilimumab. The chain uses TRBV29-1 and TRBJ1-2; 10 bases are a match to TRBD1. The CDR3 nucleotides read TGCAGCGTGGGGACAGGGGTGGATGGCTACACCTTC. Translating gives CSVGTGVDGYTF.